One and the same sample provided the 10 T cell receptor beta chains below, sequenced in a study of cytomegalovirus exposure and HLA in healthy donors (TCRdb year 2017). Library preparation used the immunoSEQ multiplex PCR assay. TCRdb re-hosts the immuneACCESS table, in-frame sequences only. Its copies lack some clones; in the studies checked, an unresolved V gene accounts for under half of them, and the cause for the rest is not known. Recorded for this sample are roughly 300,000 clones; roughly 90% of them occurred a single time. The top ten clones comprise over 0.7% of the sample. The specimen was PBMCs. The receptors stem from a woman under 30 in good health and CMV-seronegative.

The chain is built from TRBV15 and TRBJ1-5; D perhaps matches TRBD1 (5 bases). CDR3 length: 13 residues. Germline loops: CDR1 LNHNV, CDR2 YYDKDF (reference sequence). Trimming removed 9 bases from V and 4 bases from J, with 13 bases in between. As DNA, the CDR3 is TGTGCCACAGGGCAAAACAGGAATCAGCCCCAGCATTTT. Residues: CATGQNRNQPQHF. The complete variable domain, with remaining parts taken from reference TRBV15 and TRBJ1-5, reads DAMVIQNPRYQVTQFGKPVTLSCSQTLNHNVMYWYQQKSSQAPKLLFHYYDKDFNNEADTPDNFQSRRPNTSFCFLDIRSPGLGDTAMYLCATGQNRNQPQHFGDGTRLSIL.

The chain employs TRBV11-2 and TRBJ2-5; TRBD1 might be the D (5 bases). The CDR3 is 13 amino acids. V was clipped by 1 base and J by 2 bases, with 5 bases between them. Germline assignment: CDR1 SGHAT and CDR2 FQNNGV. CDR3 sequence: CASSLGQQETQYF. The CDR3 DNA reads TGTGCCAGCAGCTTAGGACAGCAAGAGACCCAGTACTTC.

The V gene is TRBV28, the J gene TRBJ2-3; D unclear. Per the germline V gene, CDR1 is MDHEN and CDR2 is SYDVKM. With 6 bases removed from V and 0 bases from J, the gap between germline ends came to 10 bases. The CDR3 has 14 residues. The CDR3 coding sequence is TGTGCCAGCAGCCCAGTACAGAGCACAGATACGCAGTATTTT. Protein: CASSPVQSTDTQYF.

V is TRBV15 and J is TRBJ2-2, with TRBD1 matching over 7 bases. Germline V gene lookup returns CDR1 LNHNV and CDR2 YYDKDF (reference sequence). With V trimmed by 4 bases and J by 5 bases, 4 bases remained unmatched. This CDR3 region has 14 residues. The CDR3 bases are TGTGCCACCAGCAAGATACAGGGGACCGGGGAGCTGTTTTTT. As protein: CATSKIQGTGELFF.

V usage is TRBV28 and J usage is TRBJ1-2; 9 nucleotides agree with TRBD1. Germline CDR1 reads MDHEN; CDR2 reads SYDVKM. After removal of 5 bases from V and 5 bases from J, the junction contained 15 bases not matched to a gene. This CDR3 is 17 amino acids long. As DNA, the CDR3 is TGTGCCAGCAGTCCCCTCTTGACAGGGGGAAAAACTTATGGCTACACCTTC. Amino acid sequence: CASSPLLTGGKTYGYTF.

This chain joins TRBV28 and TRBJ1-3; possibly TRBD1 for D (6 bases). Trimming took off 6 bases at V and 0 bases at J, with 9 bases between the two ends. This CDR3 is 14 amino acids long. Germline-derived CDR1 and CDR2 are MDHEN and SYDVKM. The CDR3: CASRRQVSGNTIYF. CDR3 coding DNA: TGTGCCAGCAGAAGACAGGTCTCTGGAAACACCATATATTTT.

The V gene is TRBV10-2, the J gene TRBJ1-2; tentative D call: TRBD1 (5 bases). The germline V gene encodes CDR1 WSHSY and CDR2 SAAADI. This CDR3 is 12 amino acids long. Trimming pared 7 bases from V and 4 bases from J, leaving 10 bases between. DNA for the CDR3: TGCGCCAGCAAGACAGAGTCCTATGGCTACACCTTC. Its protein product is CASKTESYGYTF.

CDR3 coding DNA: TGCAGTGCTAAAGACTTCTACGAGCAGTACTTC. This gives the protein CSAKDFYEQYF. The V and J genes are TRBV20-1 and TRBJ2-7; no definite D call. Germline V CDR1 and CDR2: DFQATT, SNEGSKA (reference sequence). The CDR3 is 11 amino acids. V lost 4 bases and J 3 bases, leaving 7 bases between the germline ends.

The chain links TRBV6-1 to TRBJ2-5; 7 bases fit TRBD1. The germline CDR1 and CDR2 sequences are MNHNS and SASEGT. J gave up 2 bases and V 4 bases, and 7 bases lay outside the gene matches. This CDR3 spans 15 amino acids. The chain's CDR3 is CASSGPTGTQETQYF. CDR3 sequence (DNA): TGTGCCAGCAGTGGACCGACAGGGACACAAGAGACCCAGTACTTC.

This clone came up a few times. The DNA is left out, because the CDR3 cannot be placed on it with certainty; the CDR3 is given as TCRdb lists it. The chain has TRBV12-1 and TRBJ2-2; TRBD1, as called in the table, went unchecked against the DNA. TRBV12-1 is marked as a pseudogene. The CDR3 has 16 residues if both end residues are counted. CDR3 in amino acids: CASSFGQGAWVGELFF.